The entry below describes one TCR beta chain. No antigen is known for it. Looked up from germline, CDR1 is SGHTA and CDR2 is FQGTGA. Trimming pared 3 bases from V and 0 bases from J, leaving 9 bases between. The CDR3 length is 15 residues. The study, taken as a whole, reports: The TCR gene usage of tumor memory CD4+ T cells clustered together with blood and lymph node memory CD4+ cells and with lymph node naive CD4+ cells.

TCRdb redid the calling of the 5' RACE reads with MiXCR, one entry per CDR3 protein. The sample holds some 32,000 distinct CDR3 sequences; approximately 30% are singletons and the top ten take about 2%. Cells sorted as Tregs were CD4+, CD25+ and CD127-/low. The TCR comes from a female donor with breast cancer. The chain uses TRBV7-3 and TRBJ2-1; a possible D gene is TRBD2 (5 bases). Input material: tumor-infiltrating Tregs sorted from the breast tumor. The CDR3 region has the DNA TGTGCCAGCAGCTTTAGCGCGAGCTCCTACAATGAGCAGTTCTTC. It encodes CASSFSASSYNEQFF.